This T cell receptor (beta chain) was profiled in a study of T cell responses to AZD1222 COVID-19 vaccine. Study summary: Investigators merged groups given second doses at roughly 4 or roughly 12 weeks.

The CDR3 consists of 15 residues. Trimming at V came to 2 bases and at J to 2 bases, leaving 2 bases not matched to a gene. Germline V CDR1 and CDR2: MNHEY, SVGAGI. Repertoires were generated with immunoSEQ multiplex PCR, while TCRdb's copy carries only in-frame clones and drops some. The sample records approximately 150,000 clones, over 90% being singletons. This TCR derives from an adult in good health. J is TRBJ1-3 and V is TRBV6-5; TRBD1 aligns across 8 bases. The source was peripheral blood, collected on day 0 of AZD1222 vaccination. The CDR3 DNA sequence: TGTGCCAGCAGTTACCAGGGGGCCCCTGGAAACACCATATATTTT. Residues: CASSYQGAPGNTIYF.